At least ten counts were recorded for the clone carrying this T cell receptor (beta chain). The data originate from a study of response to subunit inactivated influenza vaccine. TCRdb analysed the RT-PCR reads with MiXCR anew, one entry per CDR3 protein. In the table there are 400,000 to 650,000 distinct CDR3 sequences, approximately 7.7% of which are singletons. There are 14 residues in the CDR3. The germline V gene has CDR1 SNHLY and CDR2 FYNNEI. V dropped 5 bases and J dropped 4 bases, with 12 bases sitting between them. This clonotype originated in a man aged 45 to 75 who received an inactivated influenza vaccine. Source: PBMCs from blood, taken about 23 months after vaccination. The chain carries TRBV2 and TRBJ1-5; D might be TRBD1 (6 bases). This CDR3 reads CASSYRVSNQPQHF. As DNA, the CDR3 is TGTGCCAGCAGTTACAGGGTTTCTAATCAGCCCCAGCATTTT.